This TCR beta chain was captured in a study of early T cells in non-severe SARS-CoV-2 infection. Using its own MiXCR run on the 5' RACE reads, TCRdb lists one record per CDR3 protein. The profile shows about 83,000 distinct CDR3 sequences, less than 11% of them singletons. Per germline, CDR1 ENHRY and CDR2 SYGVKD. V was shortened by 6 bases and J by 2 bases, with 8 bases between the two germline ends. The length of the CDR3 is 14 residues. The sequence derives from an adult who was a healthcare worker with PCR-confirmed SARS-CoV-2 infection or an uninfected control (not recorded which). The rearrangement links TRBV10-3 to TRBJ2-6, with D possibly TRBD2 on 5 matching bases. The sequencing here drew on whole blood, taken at baseline. The CDR3 loop reads CAISGVPGANVLTF. DNA for the CDR3: TGTGCCATCAGCGGGGTTCCTGGGGCCAACGTCCTGACTTTC.